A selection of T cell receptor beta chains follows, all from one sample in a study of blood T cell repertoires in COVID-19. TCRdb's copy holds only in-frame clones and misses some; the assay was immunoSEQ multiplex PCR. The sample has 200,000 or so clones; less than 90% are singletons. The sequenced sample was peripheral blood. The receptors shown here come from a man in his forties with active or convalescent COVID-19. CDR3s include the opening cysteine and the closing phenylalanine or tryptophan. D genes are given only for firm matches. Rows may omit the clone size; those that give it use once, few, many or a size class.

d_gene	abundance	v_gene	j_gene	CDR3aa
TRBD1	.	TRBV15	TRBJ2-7	CATSVRQGAREQYF
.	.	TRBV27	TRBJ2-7	CASSSSAFTYEQYF
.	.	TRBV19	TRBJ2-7	CASSPQSGASYEQYF
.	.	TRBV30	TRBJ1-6	CAWMTGGPYNSPLHF
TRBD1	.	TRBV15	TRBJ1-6	CATSRDSNTGTGVSPLHF
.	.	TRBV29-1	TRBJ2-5	CSVYTFQETQYF
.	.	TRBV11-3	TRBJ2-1	CASSLGPGQNNEQFF
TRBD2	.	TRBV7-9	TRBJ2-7	CASSPWTSGSYEQYF
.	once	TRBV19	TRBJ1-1	CASPRGTEAFF
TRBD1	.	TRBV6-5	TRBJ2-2	CATATDRGGTGELFF
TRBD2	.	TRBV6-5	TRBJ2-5	CASRLAGDSETQYF
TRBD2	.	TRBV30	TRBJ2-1	CAWSDPSGTYNEQFF
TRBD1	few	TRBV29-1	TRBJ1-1	CSVYRGTAPYEAFF
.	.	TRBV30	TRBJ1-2	CAWSTPRGWDYGYTF
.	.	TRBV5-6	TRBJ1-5	CASSLRGNNQPQHF
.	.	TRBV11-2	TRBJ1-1	CASSAGRARNTEAFF
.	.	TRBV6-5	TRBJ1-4	CASSPYTAGVEKLFF
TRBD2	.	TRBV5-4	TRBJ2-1	CASSQGLAGNNEQFF
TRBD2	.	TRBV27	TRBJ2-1	CASSSLGGSSYNEQFF
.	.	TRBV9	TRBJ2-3	CASSSRAGSDTQYF
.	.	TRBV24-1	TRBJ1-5	CATSEEGPANQPQHF
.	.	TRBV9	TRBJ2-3	CASSIQGKGSDTQYF
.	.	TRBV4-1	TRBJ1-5	CASSQWRLNQPQHF
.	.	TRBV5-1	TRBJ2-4	CASSLVPIAKNIQYF
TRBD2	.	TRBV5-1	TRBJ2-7	CASSHTSGSGNEQYF
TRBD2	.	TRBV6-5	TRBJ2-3	CASEQLAIDTQYF
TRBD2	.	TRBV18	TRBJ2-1	CASSPGTSGGSSYNEQFF
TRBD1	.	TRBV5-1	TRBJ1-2	CASSPDRGLVYGYTF
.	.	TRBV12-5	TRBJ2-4	CASGLWPGKNIQYF
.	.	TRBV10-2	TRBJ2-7	CASSAHREIEEQYF
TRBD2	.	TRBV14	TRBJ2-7	CASSQGASGVSYEQYF
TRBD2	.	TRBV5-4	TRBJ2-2	CASSQGLAGGPSTGELFF
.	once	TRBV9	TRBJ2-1	CASSPGEADLRYNEQFF
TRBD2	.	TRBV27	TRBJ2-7	CASSSLAGASYEQYF
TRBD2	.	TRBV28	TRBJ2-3	CASSSFYGTSGASTDTQYF
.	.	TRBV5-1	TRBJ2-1	CASSFMPGNEQFF
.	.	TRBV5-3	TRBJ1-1	CARSFVGEGTEAFF
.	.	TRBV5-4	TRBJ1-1	CASSRPTVRNTEAFF
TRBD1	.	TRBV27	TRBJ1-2	CASSFRDRGRYGYTF
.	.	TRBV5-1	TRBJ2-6	CASSLRRVGANVLTF